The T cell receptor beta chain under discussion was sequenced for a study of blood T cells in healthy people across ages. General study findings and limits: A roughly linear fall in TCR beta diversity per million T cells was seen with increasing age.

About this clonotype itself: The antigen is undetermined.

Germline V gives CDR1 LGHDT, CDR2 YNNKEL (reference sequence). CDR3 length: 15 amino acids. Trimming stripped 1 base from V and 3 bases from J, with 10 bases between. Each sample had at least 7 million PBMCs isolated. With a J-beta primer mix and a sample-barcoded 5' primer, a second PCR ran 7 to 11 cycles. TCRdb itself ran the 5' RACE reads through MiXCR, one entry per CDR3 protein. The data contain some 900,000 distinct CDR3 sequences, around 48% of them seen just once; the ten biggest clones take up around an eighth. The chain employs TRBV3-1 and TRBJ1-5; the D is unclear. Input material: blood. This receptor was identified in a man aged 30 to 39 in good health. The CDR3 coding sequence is TGTGCCAGCAGCCAAGGGGCCGCGTACAATCAGCCCCAGCATTTT. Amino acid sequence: CASSQGAAYNQPQHF.